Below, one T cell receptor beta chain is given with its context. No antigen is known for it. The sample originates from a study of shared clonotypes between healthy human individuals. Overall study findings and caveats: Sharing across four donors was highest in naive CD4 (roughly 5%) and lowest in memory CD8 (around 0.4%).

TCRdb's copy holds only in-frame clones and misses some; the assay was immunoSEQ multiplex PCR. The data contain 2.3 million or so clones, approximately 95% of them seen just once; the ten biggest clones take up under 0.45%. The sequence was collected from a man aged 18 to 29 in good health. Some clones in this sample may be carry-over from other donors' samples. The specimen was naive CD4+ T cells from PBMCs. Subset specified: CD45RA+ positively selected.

CDR3 sequence: CASSLRREAQYYYNEQFF. CDR3 nucleotides: TGTGCCAGCAGCTTACGGCGGGAGGCCCAATACTACTACAATGAGCAGTTCTTC. The genes are TRBV5-5 and TRBJ2-1; 8 bases are shared with TRBD2. The CDR3 runs to 18 residues. With 2 bases clipped from V and 3 bases from J, the junction kept 13 bases outside the gene matches. CDR1 is SGHKS and CDR2 is YYEKEE in the germline V gene (reference sequence).